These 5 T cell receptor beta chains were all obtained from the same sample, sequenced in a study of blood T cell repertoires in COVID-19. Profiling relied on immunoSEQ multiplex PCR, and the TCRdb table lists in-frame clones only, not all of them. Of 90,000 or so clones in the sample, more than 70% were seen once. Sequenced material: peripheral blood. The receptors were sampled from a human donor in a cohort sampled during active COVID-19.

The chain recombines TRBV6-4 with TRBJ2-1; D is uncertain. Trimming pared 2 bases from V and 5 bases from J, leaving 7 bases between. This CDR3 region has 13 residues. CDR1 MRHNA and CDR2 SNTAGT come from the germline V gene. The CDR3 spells CASSDVVNNEQFF. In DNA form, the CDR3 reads TGTGCCAGCAGTGACGTAGTGAACAATGAGCAGTTCTTC.

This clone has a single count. The CDR3 DNA reads as TGTGCCAGCACTCCCAATGGTGGGACTAGTGGGTTCTTC. It is translated as CASTPNGGTSGFF. The chain has TRBV12-3 or TRBV12-4 and TRBJ2-1, with 8 positions matching TRBD2. The trim removed 7 bases at V and 15 bases at J, leaving 14 bases unmatched. CDR3 length: 13 amino acids.

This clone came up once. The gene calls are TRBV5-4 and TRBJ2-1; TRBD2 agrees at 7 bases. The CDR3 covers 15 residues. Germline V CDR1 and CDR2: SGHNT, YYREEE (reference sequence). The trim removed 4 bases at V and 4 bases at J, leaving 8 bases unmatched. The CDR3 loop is CASSLNGGGYNEQFF. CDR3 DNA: TGTGCCAGCAGCCTGAACGGGGGAGGGTACAATGAGCAGTTCTTC.

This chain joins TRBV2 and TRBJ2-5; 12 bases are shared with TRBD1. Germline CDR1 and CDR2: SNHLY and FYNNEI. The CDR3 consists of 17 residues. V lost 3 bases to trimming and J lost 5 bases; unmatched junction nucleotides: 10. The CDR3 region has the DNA TGTGCCAGCAGTGATAGCCCCGGGACAGGGGGCGGGGAGACCCAGTACTTC. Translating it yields CASSDSPGTGGGETQYF.

The CDR3 is CASSQEKGDGYTF. Here the CDR3 DNA reads TGCGCCAGCAGCCAAGAAAAGGGAGATGGCTACACCTTC. The V call is TRBV4-3, the J call TRBJ1-2; no definite D call. Looked up from germline, CDR1 is LGHNA and CDR2 is YSLEER. This CDR3 is 13 amino acids long. V shed 0 bases and J shed 6 bases, with 8 bases lying between them.